This T cell receptor beta chain was recorded in a study of OX40 agonist ivuxolimab in advanced cancers. As for the study more broadly: Ivuxolimab was an agonistic, fully human IgG2 monoclonal antibody directed against OX40 (CD134), a costimulatory receptor. Intravenous ivuxolimab was administered to patients every 2 weeks at six dose levels: 0.01, 0.1, 0.3, 1.5, 3 and 10 mg/kg. Of the roughly 52 dose-escalation patients, hepatocellular carcinoma was present in 19, melanoma in around 15, renal cell carcinoma in 9 and head and neck cancer in 9. The dose-escalation cohort was over 70% male with a mean age of roughly 62 years, ranging from roughly 20 to 80. Prior anti-PD-1, anti-PD-L1 or anti-CTLA-4 therapy was permitted, and checkpoint inhibitors had been received by about 44% of dose-escalation patients. Partial responses occurred in three dose-escalation patients: two with cutaneous melanoma and one with hepatocellular carcinoma. Peripheral TCRbeta sequencing aimed to test whether ivuxolimab altered TCR sequence diversity and caused clonal T-cell expansion. The paper reports the monotherapy dose-escalation portion (N of about 54 patients) of the phase I ivuxolimab trial.

To sequence the TCRbeta CDR3 region, genomic DNA was isolated from the sorted cells. The immunoSEQ Assay was used to sequence the TCRbeta CDR3 regions. The table comes from immuneACCESS by way of TCRdb, which keeps in-frame sequences with V and J called. Part of the clones is missing from these tables; in studies checked, under half for an unresolved V gene and the rest for unknown reasons. The sample contains around 67,000 clones, about 80% of them found a single time. Of the sample, approximately 1.3% is held by the ten largest clones. Beyond this particular receptor, the publication reports: The antigen specificity of the clonally expanded peripheral T cells was not determined. After ivuxolimab, CD8+ T cells had more expanded clones than CD4+ T cells on average. In the 0.1-3.0 mg/kg groups, partial responders had among the lowest normalized peripheral clonal expansion, particularly in CD8+ T cells. Low levels of normalized T-cell clonal expansion were also seen in some patients who did not respond. At doses of 0.1 to 3.0 mg/kg, clonal expansion of both CD4+ and CD8+ T cells in blood was seen between baseline and week 6.

A word on this clone: What antigen it recognizes has not been identified. Base quality data are lacking; no much larger clone is found one base away.

Cut back by 4 bases and 0 bases, the V and J ends lie 12 bases apart. Reading the germline V gene (reference sequence) gives CDR1 SGHKS and CDR2 YYEKEE. Including the terminal cysteine and phenylalanine, the CDR3 comprises 15 residues. CDR3 DNA only is kept here, 45 bases in frame from base 1. Patients with autoimmune disease history or receiving systemic immunosuppression were excluded from the trial. Peripheral blood for TCR sequencing was drawn from every dose cohort at baseline, at cycle 4 day 1 and at cycle 7 day 1. Samples were obtained from an open-label, multicenter, first-in-human phase I dose-escalation trial of ivuxolimab. Adults with locally advanced or metastatic melanoma, renal cell carcinoma, hepatocellular carcinoma or head and neck squamous cell carcinoma were enrolled in the trial. Before TCR sequencing, CD4+ T cells and CD8+ T cells from peripheral blood were sorted into separate populations.

Sequences were derived from CD4+ or CD8+ T cells sorted from blood, sampled in a trial of the OX40 agonist ivuxolimab. The rearranged chain carries TRBV5-5 and TRBJ2-3; the D gene cannot be resolved reliably. This TCR was sampled from an adult with an advanced solid tumor such as melanoma, head and neck, liver or kidney cancer. The CDR3 in this case is CASSPPTASTDTQYF. The DNA sequence is as follows: TGTGCCAGCAGCCCCCCGACGGCTAGCACAGATACGCAGTATTTT.